This T cell receptor beta chain comes out of a study of PD-L1 blockade in urothelial cancer. Overall study context: Male sex and bladder-origin urothelial cancer were recorded for about 90% of the roughly 30 patients. Samples came from 3 weeks, at the second dose, and 6 weeks into treatment. The median number of T cells present in blood samples was roughly 140,000.

TCRdb's table, derived via immunoSEQ multiplex PCR, lists solely in-frame clones and lacks some. Here the sample spans some 100,000 clones, about 90% being singletons. About this clone: Its antigen is not known.

Trimming removed 5 bases from V and 4 bases from J; junction bases left unmatched: 5. Germline lookup yields CDR1 SEHNR and CDR2 FQNEAQ (reference sequence). The CDR3 length is 15 residues. Findings and limits, study-wide: Durable-benefit patients expanded tumor-associated blood clones more at 3 weeks.

This TCR was recovered from a woman aged 80 or over with urothelial cancer. Material: PBMCs, obtained around atezolizumab (anti-PD-L1) treatment. The chain recombines TRBV7-9 with TRBJ2-3; the match to TRBD2 covers 11 bases. DNA for the CDR3: TGTGCCAGCAGCCAGACTAGCGGGACGGCAGATACGCAGTATTTT. Protein product: CASSQTSGTADTQYF.